This is a list of T cell receptor beta chains from one sample in a study of blood T cell repertoires in COVID-19. Clones were sequenced by immunoSEQ multiplex PCR, and TCRdb holds only the in-frame ones, with some missing. The data contain 130,000 to 150,000 clones, approximately 86% of them singletons. Sample: PBMCs or T cells enriched from blood (not recorded which). Receptors were obtained from a woman in her forties who had recovered from COVID-19. Both conserved end residues are part of each CDR3. A D gene is named only where the DNA matches it firmly. A row's size may be missing; if present it is once, few, many or a size class.

v_gene	abundance	j_gene	d_gene	CDR3aa	CDR3nt
TRBV5-1	.	TRBJ1-1	TRBD1	CASSVTGGADTEAFF	TGCGCCAGCAGCGTGACAGGGGGCGCGGACACTGAAGCTTTCTTT
TRBV9	.	TRBJ2-1	TRBD2	CASSVAGGRAGGSYNEQFF	TGTGCCAGCAGCGTAGCAGGAGGGAGGGCGGGAGGCTCCTACAATGAGCAGTTCTTC
TRBV5-6	.	TRBJ1-1	.	CASPFSIRDSRSTEAFF	TGTGCCAGCCCCTTTAGCATCAGGGATTCAAGGAGCACTGAAGCTTTCTTT
TRBV5-5	.	TRBJ2-7	TRBD1	CASSSYHRGPDLDKQYF	TGTGCCAGCAGCTCATACCACAGGGGGCCAGACCTAGATAAGCAGTACTTC
TRBV7-9	few	TRBJ1-4	TRBD1	CASSLQGAPDEKLFF	TGTGCCAGCAGCTTACAGGGGGCTCCTGATGAAAAACTGTTTTTT
TRBV5-1	once	TRBJ2-1	.	CASSLPGGILNEQFF	TGCGCCAGCAGCTTGCCGGGGGGCATCCTCAATGAGCAGTTCTTC
TRBV9	once	TRBJ2-6	.	CASSTGANVLTF	TGTGCCAGCAGTACTGGGGCCAACGTCCTGACTTTC
TRBV5-1	.	TRBJ2-1	TRBD2	CASSLTSGYNEQFF	TGCGCCAGCAGCTTGACTAGCGGGTATAATGAGCAGTTCTTC
TRBV28	few	TRBJ2-7	TRBD2	CASSSIAGGAYEQYF	TGTGCCAGCAGCTCTATAGCGGGAGGGGCCTACGAGCAGTACTTC
TRBV6-5	.	TRBJ1-1	.	CATSGNEMNTEAFF	TGTGCCACCTCAGGGAACGAAATGAACACTGAAGCTTTCTTT
TRBV2	.	TRBJ2-1	TRBD2	CASSGKTSLYNEQFF	TGTGCCAGCAGTGGCAAGACTAGCCTCTACAATGAGCAGTTCTTC
TRBV7-2	.	TRBJ1-2	.	CASSSTVNYGYTF	TGTGCCAGCAGCTCGACAGTTAACTATGGCTACACCTTC
TRBV19	once	TRBJ1-4	TRBD1	CASSIVSTGDNEKLFF	TGTGCCAGTAGTATAGTTTCGACAGGGGATAATGAAAAACTGTTTTTT